This T cell receptor beta chain comes out of a study of blood T cell repertoires in COVID-19. Study-level information: COVID-19 samples, acute and convalescent, were from the United States, Italy and Spain.

The germline CDR1 and CDR2 sequences are SGHAT and FQNNGV. This CDR3 has 12 amino acids. V lost 2 bases and J lost 2, with 4 bases in between. Followed longitudinally, the Seattle patients had been enrolled during active infection. TCRdb keeps only in-frame clones here, not all; method: immunoSEQ multiplex PCR. The table lists about 410,000 clones, around nine tenths of them singletons. The clonotype originates from a woman aged 40 to 50 with COVID-19, enrolled during active disease. Sequenced: peripheral blood. This chain links TRBV11-2 with TRBJ2-7, with D unclear. Written as DNA, the CDR3 is TGTGCCAGCAGCTTAACTACCTACGAGCAGTACTTC. Translating gives CASSLTTYEQYF.